What follows are 8 T cell receptor beta chains derived from one specimen sequenced in a study of shared clonotypes between healthy human individuals. Method: immunoSEQ multiplex PCR; TCRdb's copy keeps in-frame clones and lacks some. The table has roughly 170,000 clones, about 68% seen once. Input material: memory CD4+ T cells sorted from blood. Regarding subset: CD45RA-negative fraction. The receptors were gathered from a man aged 25-40 years in good health.

V and J are TRBV5-4 and TRBJ2-1; 8 bases line up with TRBD2. Trimming removed 4 bases from V and 3 bases from J; junction bases left unmatched: 6. The CDR3 consists of 15 residues. Germline V lookup: CDR1 SGHNT, CDR2 YYREEE (reference sequence). The CDR3 DNA sequence: TGTGCCAGCAGCCACGGACTAGCCATCTACAATGAGCAGTTCTTC. This encodes CASSHGLAIYNEQFF.

Ten or more counts support this clone. The chain carries TRBV19 and TRBJ1-5; D remains unclear. Germline CDR1 LNHDA, CDR2 SQIVND (reference sequence). With 5 bases removed from V and 6 bases from J, the gap between germline ends came to 8 bases. CDR3 length: 12 amino acids. In DNA form, the CDR3 reads TGTGCCAGTAGTGGGAAGGTTCAGCCCCAGCATTTT. Translating gives CASSGKVQPQHF.

The chain links TRBV11-3 to TRBJ2-3; D ambiguous. The CDR3 is 15 amino acids. Trimming took 0 bases from V and 0 from J, leaving 7 bases between them. The germline gives CDR1 SGHNT, CDR2 YENEEA. As DNA, the CDR3 is TGTGCCAGCAGCTTAGATGGCCGAAGCACAGATACGCAGTATTTT. Translating it yields CASSLDGRSTDTQYF.

This clone was picked up a small number of times. The rearrangement links TRBV4-1 to TRBJ1-4, with 7 bases matching TRBD1. Germline lookup yields CDR1 MGHRA and CDR2 YSYEKL. Losses at the gene ends were 0 bases for V and 0 bases for J; bases not matched to a gene: 1. The CDR3 is 16 residues long. In nucleotides, the CDR3 is TGCGCCAGCAGCCAAGATCAGGGGGCAACTAATGAAAAACTGTTTTTT. Its translation is CASSQDQGATNEKLFF.

This chain links TRBV7-3 with TRBJ2-3; no clear D. The CDR3 has 12 amino acids. Per germline, CDR1 SGHTA and CDR2 FQGTGA. V was cut by 4 bases and J by 6 bases, with 8 bases left in between. CDR3 region: CASSSTADTQYF. The CDR3 nucleotides are TGTGCCAGCAGCTCCACGGCGGATACGCAGTATTTT.

This chain links TRBV18 with TRBJ2-7, with D perhaps matching TRBD2 (5 bases). This CDR3 has 14 amino acids. Per germline, CDR1 KGHSH and CDR2 LQKENI. The V end lost 6 bases, the J end lost 7 bases, and 19 bases lay between the germline ends. CDR3 in DNA: TGTGCCAGCTCGCCCGTCGGACTTCAAGGAGAGCAGTACTTC. Encoded protein: CASSPVGLQGEQYF.

Only one count was recorded for this clone. The chain couples TRBV11-2 to TRBJ2-4; the D gene is possibly TRBD1 (6 bases). Trimming removed 5 bases from V and 11 bases from J, with 25 bases in between. Germline loops: CDR1 SGHAT, CDR2 FQNNGV. This CDR3 is built from 16 residues. CDR3 in DNA: TGTGCCAGCAGCACTATACAGGGTGGGTTGGGTGTATTTCAGTACTTC. Translating gives CASSTIQGGLGVFQYF.

This chain links TRBV30 with TRBJ1-4, with TRBD1 as a possible D gene (5 bases). V was shortened by 3 bases and J by 11 bases, with 13 bases between the two germline ends. Germline lookup yields CDR1 GTSNPN and CDR2 SVGIG (reference sequence). The CDR3 spans 12 residues. The CDR3 region has the DNA TGTGCCTGGAGCGATAGGGACGTTAAACTGTTTTTT. Protein: CAWSDRDVKLFF.